Listed here are 10 T cell receptor beta chains from one sample, sequenced in a study of T cells in Graves' hyperthyroidism and ophthalmopathy. TCR beta CDR3 sequences were amplified from RNA transcripts. HTBI primers were used for first-round RT-PCR of the TCR CDR3. TCRdb recomputed calls from the multiplex PCR reads with MiXCR, one row per CDR3 protein. Seen here are hundreds of thousands of distinct CDR3 sequences, 13% to 15% observed once, and the top ten hold roughly a tenth. The specimen was blood. These receptors came from a woman aged 18 to 35 with Graves' hyperthyroidism.

The V gene is TRBV7-9, the J gene TRBJ2-1; D gene ambiguous. Trimming took off 7 bases at V and 5 bases at J, with 12 bases between the two ends. Germline CDR1 SEHNR, CDR2 FQNEAQ (reference sequence). This CDR3 contains 13 residues. The CDR3 loop reads CASTRSVHNEQFF. Here the CDR3 DNA reads TGTGCCAGCACCCGGTCGGTTCACAATGAGCAGTTCTTC. Combining the CDR3 with reference TRBV7-9 and TRBJ2-1 gives the whole variable domain DTGVSQNPRHKITKRGQNVTFRCDPISEHNRLYWYRQTLGQGPEFLTYFQNEAQLEKSRLLSDRFSAERPKGSFSTLEIQRTEQGDSAMYLCASTRSVHNEQFFGPGTRLTVL.

The table lists this clonotype with many counts. This chain connects TRBV20-1 to TRBJ2-3, with D hard to call. The CDR3 extends over 15 amino acids. CDR1 and CDR2 from the germline V gene are DFQATT and SNEGSKA (reference sequence). V was trimmed by 4 bases and J by 3 bases, leaving 17 bases between them. CDR3 in DNA: TGCAGTGCTACGTCTGCGGACCTCTGGACAGATACGCAGTATTTT. Amino acid sequence: CSATSADLWTDTQYF.

This clonotype turned up a few times. The chain carries TRBV5-1 and TRBJ2-7, with D perhaps matching TRBD2 (6 bases). CDR3 length: 14 amino acids. Trimming removed 1 base at V and 0 bases at J, with 8 bases between. From germline, CDR1 is SGHRS and CDR2 YFSETQ. CDR3 sequence (DNA): TGCGCCAGCAGCTTGAGGGACTTCTCCTACGAGCAGTACTTC. Amino acids: CASSLRDFSYEQYF.

This clonotype was recorded many times. J is TRBJ2-2 and V is TRBV12-3 or TRBV12-4; the D is unclear. The CDR3 has 14 amino acids. Trimming left V 3 bases short and J 4 bases short, with 9 bases between. The CDR3 loop reads CASSFGLPTGELFF. The CDR3 nucleotides read TGTGCCAGCAGTTTCGGGCTACCCACCGGGGAGCTGTTTTTT.

The rearrangement uses TRBV20-1 and TRBJ1-5; D gene uncertain. V shed 0 bases and J shed 3 bases, with 6 bases lying between them. This CDR3 contains 13 residues. Per germline, CDR1 DFQATT and CDR2 SNEGSKA (reference sequence). This CDR3 reads CSARDRFNQPQHF. The CDR3 DNA reads TGCAGTGCTAGAGACAGGTTCAATCAGCCCCAGCATTTT.

This clonotype was detected only a few times. This chain connects TRBV27 to TRBJ1-1; tentative D call: TRBD1 (5 bases). Germline CDR1 is MNHEY and CDR2 is SMNVEV (reference sequence). Trimming removed 4 bases from V and 1 base from J, with 13 bases in between. The CDR3 is 15 amino acids. The DNA for the CDR3 is TGTGCCAGCAGTTGGGGGGGATATGGGAACACTGAAGCTTTCTTT. Translating gives CASSWGGYGNTEAFF.

This clonotype was picked up a small number of times. The V and J genes are TRBV28 and TRBJ2-7, with TRBD2 matching over 8 bases. The germline gives CDR1 MDHEN, CDR2 SYDVKM. Trimming at V came to 8 bases and at J to 5 bases, leaving 14 bases not matched to a gene. This CDR3 is 15 amino acids long. The CDR3 DNA sequence: TGTGCCAGCCGGCCCAAGTTGAGCGGGAGAAACGAGCAGTACTTC. Translated, it gives CASRPKLSGRNEQYF.

This clonotype was found a few times. V and J are TRBV10-2 and TRBJ2-3; D gene uncertain. This CDR3 spans 14 amino acids. Germline V gene data show CDR1 as WSHSY and CDR2 as SAAADI. V was clipped by 7 bases and J by 1 base, with 12 bases between them. The CDR3 coding sequence is TGCGCCAGCATACGCGTTAGGGGCACAGATACGCAGTATTTT. Residues: CASIRVRGTDTQYF.

The V and J genes are TRBV20-1 and TRBJ1-4; no definite D call. Trimming removed 0 bases from V and 10 bases from J, with 9 bases in between. The length of the CDR3 is 12 residues. Germline V gene data show CDR1 as DFQATT and CDR2 as SNEGSKA (reference sequence). The CDR3 DNA follows: TGCAGTGCTAGAGATAACACCGGAAAACTGTTTTTT. It is translated as CSARDNTGKLFF.

Ten or more counts support this clonotype. V gene TRBV12-3 or TRBV12-4 combines with J gene TRBJ1-6; 10 nucleotides line up with TRBD1. The CDR3 has 17 residues. The ends lost 5 bases at V and 4 bases at J; junction bases unmatched: 8. The chain's CDR3 is CASSPRTGGVYNSPLHF. The DNA for the CDR3 is TGTGCCAGCAGTCCACGGACAGGGGGGGTTTATAATTCACCCCTCCACTTT.